The 20 T cell receptor beta chains given below trace back to one sample, sequenced in a study of tumor-infiltrating lymphocytes in primary liver carcinoma. The researchers obtained blood RNA from unsorted whole blood and also extracted germline DNA. TCR beta cDNA was made from 450 to 500 ng total RNA with a constant-region primer. Three nested multiplex PCR rounds, a slightly modified ARM-PCR, produced the libraries for TCR beta. A C-beta reverse primer was combined with TRBV1-TRBV30 forward primers in the first two PCR rounds, and each round had around 10 cycles. MiXCR, run by TCRdb on the multiplex PCR reads, gives a single entry per CDR3 protein. The table shows about 310,000 distinct CDR3 sequences, with about three fifths occurring only once. The sequencing input was peripheral blood. The receptor set was obtained from a woman in her twenties or thirties with primary liver carcinoma and hepatitis B virus infection.

As for this clonotype: Germline is not matched at one junction end, which may reflect a read error. The chain couples TRBV25-1 to TRBJ2-1; D is perhaps TRBD1 (6 bases). The CDR3 is 18 amino acids. Germline CDR1 reads MGHDK; CDR2 reads SYGVNS. The CDR3 loop is CASSEYPLQGRRLNEQSF. Here the CDR3 DNA reads TGTGCCAGCAGTGAATATCCTCTACAGGGTAGAAGGCTTAATGAGCAGTCCTTC.

About this clonotype itself: Germline is not matched at one junction end, which may reflect a read error. This chain joins TRBV14 and TRBJ2-7; tentatively, D is TRBD2 (6 bases). This CDR3 is 14 amino acids long. CDR1 and CDR2 (germline): SGHDN, FVKESK. The CDR3 reads CTSSQDELAHEQYF. The CDR3 nucleotides read TGTACCAGCAGCCAAGATGAACTAGCCCACGAGCAGTACTTC.

In regard to this clonotype: A much larger clone sits a single nucleotide away, making a read error possible. This sequence joins TRBV29-1 and TRBJ1-1; D is unclear. The CDR3 is 15 residues long. Germline values: CDR1 SQVTM, CDR2 ANQGSEA. V lost 5 bases to trimming and J lost 3 bases, with 19 bases between them. CDR3 DNA sequence: TGCAGCGTTATCCCTTGTCGGGGTGGCCACACTGAAGCTTTCTTT. Protein: CSVIPCRGGHTEAFF.

This clonotype was found many times. The chain joins TRBV29-1 to TRBJ1-1; D is undetermined. V was clipped by 3 bases and J by 5 bases, with 10 bases between them. The CDR3 sequence is 12 residues long. Germline V gene data show CDR1 as SQVTM and CDR2 as ANQGSEA. The CDR3 nucleotides are TGCAGCGTTGACAGAGAGGTGACTGAAGCTTTCTTT. Residues: CSVDREVTEAFF.

A remark on this clonotype: Being one base from a much bigger clone, this may be a read error. Because it lacks the conserved phenylalanine or tryptophan at the end, this CDR3 is likely a read error. The V gene is TRBV4-1, the J gene TRBJ1-1, with D unclear. Germline loops: CDR1 MGHRA, CDR2 YSYEKL. The CDR3 loop spans 12 amino acids. V was clipped by 0 bases and J by 9 bases, with 8 bases between them. In DNA form, the CDR3 reads TGCGCCAGCAGCCAAGAACGGAGGCAAGCTTTCTTA. Protein product: CASSQERRQAFL.

In DNA form, the CDR3 reads TGTGCCAGCAGCTCGGCAGGGGCGGGGATCAGTCAGCCCCAGCATTTT. It is translated as CASSSAGAGISQPQHF. This rearrangement joins TRBV7-8 to TRBJ1-5; TRBD1 is a possible D gene (6 bases). The germline gives CDR1 SGHVS, CDR2 FQNEAQ. The CDR3 contains 16 residues. Trimming stripped 4 bases from V and 6 bases from J, with 19 bases between.

The gene calls are TRBV6-5 and TRBJ1-2, with D unclear. The CDR3 contains 13 residues. V shed 7 bases and J shed 6 bases, with 15 bases lying between them. CDR1 MNHEY and CDR2 SVGAGI come from the germline V gene. CDR3 coding DNA: TGTGCCAGCACCACGACGGCAGCCCATGGCTACACCTTC. As protein: CASTTTAAHGYTF.

As for this clonotype: One junction end disagrees with the germline gene, perhaps due to a read error. The chain links TRBV11-2 to TRBJ2-1; 12 bases align to TRBD2. Germline V gives CDR1 SGHAT, CDR2 FQNNGV. The CDR3 is 14 residues long. DNA of the CDR3: TGTACCAGCGGCTTAGTGACTAGCGGGAGCAAGCAGTTCTTC. It yields the protein CTSGLVTSGSKQFF.

The J gene is TRBJ2-1, the V gene TRBV12-3 or TRBV12-4, with 7 bases aligning to TRBD2. V was pared by 5 bases and J by 3 bases, with 7 bases of the junction left unmatched. The length of the CDR3 is 15 residues. CDR3 residues: CASSPGRGDYNEQFF. The DNA for the CDR3 is TGTGCCAGCAGTCCCGGACGGGGGGACTACAATGAGCAGTTCTTC.

The gene calls are TRBV6-5 and TRBJ2-1; TRBD2 is a possible D gene (6 bases). This CDR3 has 17 residues. The germline CDR1 and CDR2 sequences are MNHEY and SVGAGI. V was clipped by 0 bases and J by 1 base, with 13 bases between them. Written as DNA, the CDR3 is TGTGCCAGCAGTTACTCCCAAACTAGCTATTCCTACAATGAGCAGTTCTTC. Translating it yields CASSYSQTSYSYNEQFF.

The chain joins TRBV2 to TRBJ2-7; perhaps D is TRBD1 or TRBD2 (5 bases each). The CDR3 runs to 16 residues. Germline V gene lookup returns CDR1 SNHLY and CDR2 FYNNEI. Trimming stripped 4 bases from V and 0 bases from J, with 16 bases between. CDR3 protein: CASSGRGSGASYEQYF. Here the CDR3 DNA reads TGTGCCAGCAGTGGAAGGGGCAGCGGAGCCTCCTACGAGCAGTACTTC. Full variable domain (remainder filled in from reference TRBV2 and TRBJ2-7): EPEVTQTPSHQVTQMGQEVILRCVPISNHLYFYWYRQILGQKVEFLVSFYNNEISEKSEIFDDQFSVERPDGSNFTLKIRSTKLEDSAMYFCASSGRGSGASYEQYFGPGTRLTVT.

Note on this clonotype: Compared with germline, one end of the junction differs, possibly owing to a read error. The V gene is TRBV29-1, the J gene TRBJ1-2, with a possible D match to TRBD1 (6 bases). CDR1 and CDR2 (germline): SQVTM, ANQGSEA. The CDR3 consists of 13 residues. As DNA, the CDR3 is TGCAGCGCTTGGGGGACACGGATCCAAGGCTACGCCTTC. Its protein is CSAWGTRIQGYAF.

This clonotype was detected once. This likely comes from a read error, as the CDR3 has no conserved phenylalanine or tryptophan at its end. The chain joins TRBV14 to TRBJ1-1; weak D call: TRBD1 (5 bases). CDR3 length equals 13 residues. The germline V and J ends were trimmed by 4 bases and 5 bases, with 11 bases remaining between them. CDR1 is SGHDN and CDR2 is FVKESK in the germline V gene. CDR3 nucleotides: TGTGCCAGCAGCCGGGGCCGGTGGACTGAAGCTTTCATT. Residues: CASSRGRWTEAFI.

This clonotype came up once. It may be a read error: a sequence one base away is much more abundant. The V and J genes are TRBV6-2 or TRBV6-3 and TRBJ2-5; D ambiguous. CDR1 and CDR2 (germline): MNHEY, SVGEGT. The germline V and J ends were trimmed by 6 bases and 2 bases, with 10 bases remaining between them. The CDR3 consists of 13 residues. This CDR3 is CASSRIGQETQYF. CDR3 in DNA: TGTGCCAGCAGCCGGATAGGGCAAGAGACCCAGTACTTC.

Points on this clonotype: A much larger clone differs from this one at a single base, so this may be a read error. The chain uses TRBV6-8 and TRBJ2-6; D gene ambiguous. Germline values: CDR1 MNHGY, CDR2 SAAAGT. V was trimmed by 5 bases and J by 15 bases, leaving 11 bases between them. The CDR3 has 11 residues. The CDR3 protein is CASSALDALTF. The CDR3, as DNA: TGTGCCAGCAGTGCCCTCGACGCCCTGACTTTC.

In the case of this clonotype: A read error may explain this, as a much larger clone is one base away. Without the conserved terminal phenylalanine or tryptophan, this CDR3 likely stems from a read error. This chain links TRBV5-1 with TRBJ2-5; D remains ambiguous. Per germline, CDR1 SGHRS and CDR2 YFSETQ. Trimming removed 5 bases at V and 2 bases at J, with 7 bases between. The CDR3 runs to 12 residues. The CDR3 coding sequence is TGCGCCAGCAGGCCGGAACAAGAGACCCAGTACCTC. Translation gives CASRPEQETQYL.

In the case of this clonotype: The junction and the germline gene differ at one end; a read error may be behind it. The rearrangement uses TRBV7-8 and TRBJ1-1; D is unresolved. Germline V gene sequence: CDR1 SGHVS, CDR2 FQNEAQ. CDR3 length: 13 amino acids. CDR3 sequence: CASSLAVNTEASF. Written as DNA, the CDR3 is TGTGCCAGCAGCTTAGCAGTGAACACTGAAGCTTCCTTT.

In the case of this clonotype: This could be a read error, since a much larger clone is one nucleotide away. The rearrangement uses TRBV5-6 and TRBJ1-1; 9 nucleotides line up with TRBD1. This CDR3 comprises 16 residues. The germline V gene encodes CDR1 SGHDT and CDR2 YYEEEE. The chain's CDR3 is CTSSLKGDRAGTEAFF. The CDR3 nucleotides read TGTACCAGCAGCTTGAAAGGGGACAGGGCGGGGACTGAAGCTTTCTTT.

As regards this clonotype: Since a much larger clone is just one base distant, this may be a read error. This rearrangement joins TRBV29-1 to TRBJ1-2; D call uncertain. This CDR3 has 14 amino acids. Trimming pared 0 bases from V and 0 bases from J, leaving 8 bases between. CDR1 SQVTM and CDR2 ANQGSEA come from the germline V gene. CDR3 sequence reads: CSVEEAVSNYGYTF. CDR3 DNA sequence: TGCAGCGTTGAAGAGGCAGTATCTAACTATGGCTACACCTTC.

A note on this clonotype: A read error is possible here, since a much larger clone lies one base away. The V and J genes are TRBV12-3 or TRBV12-4 and TRBJ2-1; no clear D gene. V lost 6 bases, J lost 5 bases, and 8 bases lay in between. This CDR3 comprises 12 residues. This CDR3 is CASRNSHNEQFF. The CDR3, as DNA: TGTGCCAGCAGGAATTCTCACAATGAGCAGTTCTTC.